This TCR beta chain was documented in a study of CD8+ T cells in alopecia areata. Study results and limitations: Uncertainty remains about how baseline CD8+ expansion links to response, with one nonresponder.

The CDR3 runs 11 residues. V dropped 4 bases and J dropped 7 bases, with 4 bases sitting between them. Germline V gene lookup returns CDR1 PRHDT and CDR2 FYEKMQ (reference sequence). Following RNA extraction, reverse transcription yielded cDNA that acted as the sequencing template. Some clones are missing from TCRdb's copy, which holds only in-frame ones; the method was immunoSEQ multiplex PCR. The sample has 150,000 or so clones; roughly 50% are singletons. As for treatment: oral pan-JAK inhibitor, 5-10 mg twice daily. Alopecia areata patients provided lesional scalp punch biopsies and peripheral blood, both collected for the study. As concerns this clone: What it binds is not known.

The rearrangement uses TRBV13 and TRBJ2-2; no clear D. The specimen was CD8+ T cells sorted from blood, collected at week 4, from a patient treated with tofacitinib. The receptor was derived from a human donor with alopecia areata. CDR3 nucleotides: TGTGCCAGCAGCTATGTCGGGGAGCTGTTTTTT. The encoded protein is CASSYVGELFF.